These T cell receptor beta chains were read from a single sample in a study of identical twins. TCRdb recomputed calls from the 5' RACE reads with MiXCR, one row per CDR3 protein. Of 200,000 to 300,000 distinct CDR3 sequences detected, roughly 13% appear once; the ten largest clones hold about 4.1%. These same data were also listed under a study on yellow fever vaccine responses in identical twins.

Sequencing was carried out using memory (CD45RO+) T cells sorted from blood. The receptors shown here come from a woman in her late teens or twenties in good health. Both conserved end residues are part of each CDR3. The order of the fields is CDR3 length, D gene, V gene, clone size, J gene, CDR3 DNA, CDR3 protein. A D gene is named only where the DNA matches it firmly. Clone size appears in some rows only: once, few, many, or a class for an expanded clone.

CDR3 length: 19; D gene: TRBD2; V gene: TRBV4-2; clone size: NA; J gene: TRBJ2-1; CDR3 DNA: TGTGCCAGCAGCCACTTCAACCCGACCGGGACTAGCGGTTACAATGAGCAGTTCTTC; CDR3 protein: CASSHFNPTGTSGYNEQFF
CDR3 length: 14; D gene: NA; V gene: TRBV11-2; clone size: once; J gene: TRBJ2-2; CDR3 DNA: TGTGCCAGCAGCTTAGACGAGGGGGTCGGGGAGCTGTTTTTT; CDR3 protein: CASSLDEGVGELFF
CDR3 length: 13; D gene: NA; V gene: TRBV18; clone size: few; J gene: TRBJ2-1; CDR3 DNA: TGTGCCAGCTCACCATACAGGGACAATGAGCAGTTCTTC; CDR3 protein: CASSPYRDNEQFF
CDR3 length: 14; D gene: NA; V gene: TRBV7-2; clone size: few; J gene: TRBJ2-1; CDR3 DNA: TGTGCCAGCAGCTTCCGACTAGAAAGCACTGAGCAGTTCTTC; CDR3 protein: CASSFRLESTEQFF
CDR3 length: 13; D gene: TRBD1; V gene: TRBV4-2; clone size: NA; J gene: TRBJ2-7; CDR3 DNA: TGTGCCAGCAGCCAAGGACAGGGGGCTGAGCAGTACTTC; CDR3 protein: CASSQGQGAEQYF
CDR3 length: 15; D gene: NA; V gene: TRBV14; clone size: NA; J gene: TRBJ2-1; CDR3 DNA: TGTGCCAGCAGCCGTAGGGTAAGCTCCTACAATGAGCAGTTCTTC; CDR3 protein: CASSRRVSSYNEQFF
CDR3 length: 16; D gene: NA; V gene: TRBV3-1; clone size: NA; J gene: TRBJ2-6; CDR3 DNA: TGTGCCAGCAGCCCACTACATAGCTCTGGGGCCAACGTCCTGACTTTC; CDR3 protein: CASSPLHSSGANVLTF
CDR3 length: 14; D gene: NA; V gene: TRBV9; clone size: NA; J gene: TRBJ1-5; CDR3 DNA: TGTGCCAGCAGCGTAGCCAGGGACGGGCAGCCCCAGCATTTT; CDR3 protein: CASSVARDGQPQHF
CDR3 length: 13; D gene: NA; V gene: TRBV18; clone size: NA; J gene: TRBJ2-5; CDR3 DNA: TGTGCCAGCTCACCGCGGTCAACCGGGGACCAGTACTTC; CDR3 protein: CASSPRSTGDQYF
CDR3 length: 16; D gene: NA; V gene: TRBV18; clone size: few; J gene: TRBJ2-1; CDR3 DNA: TGTGCCAGCTCAAACAACGGGGGTGGAGGATACAATGAGCAGTTCTTC; CDR3 protein: CASSNNGGGGYNEQFF
CDR3 length: 16; D gene: TRBD2; V gene: TRBV24-1; clone size: few; J gene: TRBJ2-5; CDR3 DNA: TGTGCCACCAGTGATTTTGGGACTAGCGGACAAGAGACCCAGTACTTC; CDR3 protein: CATSDFGTSGQETQYF
CDR3 length: 15; D gene: TRBD1; V gene: TRBV20-1; clone size: NA; J gene: TRBJ2-7; CDR3 DNA: TGCAGTGCTGGGGGACAGGGAGGTTTTTCCTACGAGCAGTACTTC; CDR3 protein: CSAGGQGGFSYEQYF
CDR3 length: 15; D gene: TRBD2; V gene: TRBV7-2; clone size: NA; J gene: TRBJ2-3; CDR3 DNA: TGTGCCAGCAGCGACAGCGGGAGGGCTGCAGATACGCAGTATTTT; CDR3 protein: CASSDSGRAADTQYF
CDR3 length: 14; D gene: NA; V gene: TRBV19; clone size: NA; J gene: TRBJ1-1; CDR3 DNA: TGTGCCAGTGCGTTCGGGCAGCTGAACACTGAAGCTTTCTTT; CDR3 protein: CASAFGQLNTEAFF
CDR3 length: 16; D gene: TRBD2; V gene: TRBV27; clone size: many; J gene: TRBJ2-3; CDR3 DNA: TGTGCCAGCAGTTCCATGTTGCGGGGGGAAACAGATACGCAGTATTTT; CDR3 protein: CASSSMLRGETDTQYF
CDR3 length: 15; D gene: NA; V gene: TRBV24-1; clone size: many; J gene: TRBJ2-1; CDR3 DNA: TGTGCCACCAGTGACCCCTCGAACCGATACAATGAGCAGTTCTTC; CDR3 protein: CATSDPSNRYNEQFF
CDR3 length: 17; D gene: NA; V gene: TRBV6-5; clone size: many; J gene: TRBJ1-2; CDR3 DNA: TGTGCCAGCAGTTTACTCCCCTCAGGTCCCGCTAACTATGGCTACACCTTC; CDR3 protein: CASSLLPSGPANYGYTF
CDR3 length: 15; D gene: NA; V gene: TRBV20-1; clone size: NA; J gene: TRBJ2-7; CDR3 DNA: TGCAGTGCTAGCTCTCCTCCAGGAGGACTACTCGAGCAGTACTTC; CDR3 protein: CSASSPPGGLLEQYF
CDR3 length: 14; D gene: TRBD2; V gene: TRBV7-6; clone size: many; J gene: TRBJ2-5; CDR3 DNA: TGTGCCAGCAGCTTAGGACGGGGGGGGGAGACCCAGTACTTC; CDR3 protein: CASSLGRGGETQYF
CDR3 length: 16; D gene: TRBD1; V gene: TRBV11-1; clone size: few; J gene: TRBJ2-6; CDR3 DNA: TGTGCCAGCAGCACGAGGACAGGGGCCGGGGCCAACGTCCTGACTTTC; CDR3 protein: CASSTRTGAGANVLTF